The sequence of this T cell receptor (beta chain) was determined in a study of T cell repertoires in cytomegalovirus infection. For the study at large: Matching HLA type and CMV infection were both indicated by public TCR beta signatures.

Study-wide findings and caveats: HLA-C-restricted CMV clonotypes gave the most frequent clonotype in two of eight donors. Identification of carriers of CMV plus the relevant HLA was achieved through cumulative public TCR beta family frequency.

This clonotype was seen a handful of times. Its antigen is still unknown. TCRdb redid the calling of the reads with MiXCR, one entry per CDR3 protein. This sample has nearly 700,000 distinct CDR3 sequences, with 33% found just once. The clonotype originates from a human donor in good health (CMV status not recorded). Some clones in this sample may be carry-over from other donors' samples. This material consisted of cultured PBMCs, taken from culture after CMV antigen stimulation.

Here the CDR3 DNA reads TGCGCCAGCAGCCATACCGGGACAAACAGTAGGGGCTACACCTTC. Its protein is CASSHTGTNSRGYTF. This chain links TRBV4-1 with TRBJ1-2; a weak D match, TRBD1 (6 bases). Per germline, CDR1 MGHRA and CDR2 YSYEKL. The CDR3 loop spans 15 amino acids. The V gene lost 3 bases and the J gene lost 8 bases, with 19 bases spanning the gap.